The 23 T cell receptor beta chains below all came from one sample that was sequenced in a study of beta chain bispecific antibodies for T cell cancers. Findings and limits, study-wide: In these mixed samples, most targeted TRBV reads derived from the leukemia cell line.

Blood mononuclear cells were expanded for 2 to 4 days using either OKT3 anti-CD3 antibody or CD3/CD28 beads. Their antigens remain unidentified. TCRdb called the 5' RACE reads again in MiXCR, with one record for every CDR3 protein. The sample holds 7,500 to 9,500 distinct CDR3 sequences, less than 2.5% seen once. The input for sequencing was T cells from a healthy donor cultured with Jurkat leukemia cells, taken from a culture containing an anti-CD19 bispecific antibody. These receptors all stem from a human donor in good health. Some clones in this sample may be carry-over from other donors' samples.

A single count supports this clonotype. A clone one base away is much larger, so this may be a read error. The chain couples TRBV19 to TRBJ2-7; D is unclear. V lost 6 bases and J 5 bases, leaving 11 bases between the germline ends. Germline CDR1 is LNHDA and CDR2 is SQIVND (reference sequence). The CDR3 contains 12 residues. CDR3 loop: CASSPSGNEQYF. The CDR3 DNA reads as TGTGCCAGTAGCCCCTCTGGCAACGAGCAGTACTTC.

At least ten counts were recorded for this clonotype. The chain links TRBV5-1 to TRBJ1-1, with TRBD1 identical over 7 bases. J gave up 6 bases and V 4 bases, and 6 bases lay outside the gene matches. The CDR3 is made up of 13 amino acids. Germline CDR1 SGHRS, CDR2 YFSETQ. CDR3 protein: CASSRTQGAEAFF. CDR3 nucleotides: TGCGCCAGCAGCCGGACTCAGGGGGCTGAAGCTTTCTTT.

This clonotype was counted many times. The chain joins TRBV19 to TRBJ1-3; D remains ambiguous. V lost 3 bases and J lost 0, with 12 bases in between. CDR3 length: 16 amino acids. Germline assignment: CDR1 LNHDA and CDR2 SQIVND (reference sequence). CDR3 bases: TGTGCCAGTAGTATGGTGACGGCGGTCTCTGGAAACACCATATATTTT. Protein product: CASSMVTAVSGNTIYF. The full variable domain, completed using reference TRBV19 and TRBJ1-3, is DGGITQSPKYLFRKEGQNVTLSCEQNLNHDAMYWYRQDPGQGLRLIYYSQIVNDFQKGDIAEGYSVSREKKESFPLTVTSAQKNPTAFYLCASSMVTAVSGNTIYFGEGSWLTVV.

This clonotype has ten or more counts. Here the CDR3 DNA reads TGCAGTGCTAGAGATCAGCAGACTAGGACCTACAATGAGCAGTTCTTC. As protein: CSARDQQTRTYNEQFF. This rearrangement joins TRBV20-1 to TRBJ2-1; TRBD2 might be the D (6 bases). The CDR3 runs to 16 residues. Trimming cost V 0 bases and J 2 bases, with 14 bases left between them. The germline V gene has CDR1 DFQATT and CDR2 SNEGSKA (reference sequence).

This clonotype was counted ten times or more. This chain connects TRBV20-1 to TRBJ2-1; 12 nucleotides line up with TRBD2. Trimming at V came to 2 bases and at J to 2 bases, leaving 7 bases not matched to a gene. The CDR3 runs 17 residues. Per the germline V gene, CDR1 is DFQATT and CDR2 is SNEGSKA (reference sequence). The CDR3 DNA reads TGCAGTGCTAGACCACTCCTAGCGGGGGGGCCCTACAATGAGCAGTTCTTC. Encoded protein: CSARPLLAGGPYNEQFF.

In this sample, this clonotype turned up many times. V usage is TRBV6-1 and J usage is TRBJ1-6; possible D gene TRBD1, 6 bases. CDR1 MNHNS and CDR2 SASEGT come from the germline V gene. This CDR3 has 14 amino acids. V was pared by 8 bases and J by 7 bases, with 15 bases between. The CDR3 region has the DNA TGTGCCAGCGGGCCGGACAGAGTAAATTCACCCCTCCACTTT. This codes for CASGPDRVNSPLHF.

At least ten counts were recorded for this clonotype. The chain links TRBV5-1 to TRBJ2-3, with D possibly being TRBD1 or TRBD2 (5 bases each). From germline, CDR1 is SGHRS and CDR2 YFSETQ. The CDR3 is 14 amino acids. With 1 base removed from V and 5 bases from J, the gap between germline ends came to 11 bases. The CDR3 DNA reads as TGCGCCAGCAGCTTGATGGAGAGGGGAGATACGCAGTATTTT. Translated: CASSLMERGDTQYF. Full variable domain (outside the CDR3, taken from reference TRBV5-1 and TRBJ2-3): KAGVTQTPRYLIKTRGQQVTLSCSPISGHRSVSWYQQTPGQGLQFLFEYFSETQRNKGNFPGRFSGRQFSNSRSEMNVSTLELGDSALYLCASSLMERGDTQYFGPGTRLTVL.

By its share, this clonotype is medium-sized. The J gene is TRBJ2-7, the V gene TRBV5-1; no clear D gene. The CDR3 extends over 13 amino acids. Trimming shortened V by 4 bases and J by 7 bases, and 15 bases separated the two germline ends. The germline CDR1 and CDR2 sequences are SGHRS and YFSETQ. The CDR3 reads CASSPSEAWEQYF. CDR3 in DNA: TGCGCCAGCAGCCCCTCAGAAGCGTGGGAGCAGTACTTC.

The table lists this clonotype with many counts. The V and J genes are TRBV30 and TRBJ1-6; D gene ambiguous. The CDR3 extends over 14 amino acids. V lost 0 bases, J lost 6 bases, and 9 bases lay in between. Germline V CDR1 and CDR2: GTSNPN, SVGIG (reference sequence). The chain's CDR3 is CAWSVDRVNSPLHF. In DNA form, the CDR3 reads TGTGCCTGGAGTGTAGACCGGGTTAATTCACCCCTCCACTTT.

This chain joins TRBV7-9 and TRBJ1-4; 8 bases align to TRBD1. Germline V gives CDR1 SEHNR, CDR2 FQNEAQ (reference sequence). J gave up 2 bases and V 2 bases, and 7 bases lay outside the gene matches. The CDR3 has 17 residues. The CDR3: CASSLPFPGGTNEKLFF. CDR3 DNA: TGTGCCAGCAGCTTACCTTTTCCAGGGGGCACTAATGAAAAACTGTTTTTT.

This clonotype came up many times. This sequence joins TRBV27 and TRBJ2-7, with D possibly TRBD2 on 5 matching bases. The CDR3 contains 13 residues. V lost 3 bases and J lost 2, with 8 bases in between. The germline gives CDR1 MNHEY, CDR2 SMNVEV (reference sequence). The CDR3 is CASSFVGAYEQYF. CDR3 DNA: TGTGCCAGCAGTTTCGTGGGAGCCTACGAGCAGTACTTC.

This clonotype was seen ten or more times. The chain uses TRBV28 and TRBJ2-1; D gene ambiguous. The CDR3 totals 14 residues. V lost 3 bases and J lost 8, with 14 bases in between. Germline loops: CDR1 MDHEN, CDR2 SYDVKM. The CDR3 nucleotides read TGTGCCAGCAGTTTTTGGTCCCTTAGGGATGAGCAGTTCTTC. It yields the protein CASSFWSLRDEQFF.

At least ten counts were recorded for this clonotype. The rearrangement joins TRBV10-2 to TRBJ2-5, with D possibly matching TRBD2 (5 bases). CDR3 length equals 15 residues. V lost 2 bases and J 4 bases, leaving 14 bases between the germline ends. CDR1 WSHSY and CDR2 SAAADI come from the germline V gene. In nucleotides, the CDR3 is TGCGCCAGCAGTGAGACGGGTGGGAGAGGAGAGACCCAGTACTTC. Its protein is CASSETGGRGETQYF.

This clonotype was seen ten or more times. This chain links TRBV13 with TRBJ2-3; D call uncertain. Deletions cut 0 bases from V and 6 bases from J, with 4 bases between. The CDR3 is 12 amino acids. Germline V gene sequence: CDR1 PRHDT, CDR2 FYEKMQ (reference sequence). The CDR3 DNA reads as TGTGCCAGCAGCTTAGGGGTGGATACGCAGTATTTT. Translation: CASSLGVDTQYF.

This clonotype was detected ten times or more. V gene TRBV20-1 combines with J gene TRBJ2-7; TRBD2 matches at 7 bases. The CDR3 runs to 16 residues. The germline V gene has CDR1 DFQATT and CDR2 SNEGSKA (reference sequence). V was pared by 1 base and J by 2 bases, with 11 bases of the junction left unmatched. CDR3 in amino acids: CSARVRPAGVTYEQYF. In DNA, the CDR3 is TGCAGTGCTAGAGTGCGCCCTGCGGGGGTTACCTACGAGCAGTACTTC.

This clonotype was counted only a few times. The chain is built from TRBV19 and TRBJ1-1, with D possibly TRBD1 on 6 matching bases. V lost 8 bases and J lost 4, with 14 bases in between. Germline CDR1 is LNHDA and CDR2 is SQIVND (reference sequence). This CDR3 has 13 amino acids. CDR3 residues: CASGWGLGTEAFF. DNA for the CDR3: TGTGCCAGTGGGTGGGGGCTGGGCACTGAAGCTTTCTTT. Full variable domain (rest looked up from reference TRBV19 and TRBJ1-1): DGGITQSPKYLFRKEGQNVTLSCEQNLNHDAMYWYRQDPGQGLRLIYYSQIVNDFQKGDIAEGYSVSREKKESFPLTVTSAQKNPTAFYLCASGWGLGTEAFFGQGTRLTVV.

Concerning this clonotype: This may come from a read error, since a much larger clone is one base off. The chain recombines TRBV27 with TRBJ1-6; 9 bases fit TRBD1. The germline CDR1 and CDR2 sequences are MNHEY and SMNVEV (reference sequence). The CDR3 is 14 amino acids. Trimming took 6 bases from V and 8 from J; bases not matched to a gene: 5. The CDR3 protein is CASRLTGGDSPLHF. The CDR3 DNA is TGTGCCAGCAGGCTGACAGGGGGGGATTCACCCCTCCACTTT.

On this clonotype: A much bigger clone sits one base away, suggesting this may be a read error. The chain combines TRBV18 with TRBJ1-1; D remains unclear. Germline lookup yields CDR1 KGHSH and CDR2 LQKENI. The length of the CDR3 is 13 residues. The germline V and J ends were trimmed by 0 bases and 7 bases, with 9 bases remaining between them. The CDR3 is CASSPPASNEAFF. For the CDR3, the DNA is TGTGCCAGCTCACCACCGGCAAGCAATGAAGCTTTCTTT.

Ten or more counts support this clonotype. The J gene is TRBJ2-2, the V gene TRBV27, with a weak D call TRBD1 (7 bases). V was cut by 7 bases and J by 4 bases, with 13 bases left in between. The CDR3 spans 14 residues. Germline CDR1 MNHEY, CDR2 SMNVEV (reference sequence). The CDR3 loop is CASKYQGGTGELFF. CDR3 in DNA: TGTGCCAGCAAGTACCAGGGGGGCACCGGGGAGCTGTTTTTT.

This clonotype was counted many times. The chain has TRBV30 and TRBJ2-1, with unresolved D. There are 12 residues in the CDR3. CDR1 is GTSNPN and CDR2 is SVGIG in the germline V gene (reference sequence). V lost 2 bases and J 7 bases, leaving 9 bases between the germline ends. CDR3 sequence: CAWSTDQNEQFF. DNA of the CDR3: TGTGCCTGGAGTACTGACCAGAATGAGCAGTTCTTC.

This clonotype was recorded many times. The CDR3 sequence: CASSLSPRTSGGTQYF. The CDR3 DNA follows: TGTGCCAGCAGCTTAAGCCCTCGGACTAGCGGAGGGACCCAGTACTTC. This chain connects TRBV7-8 to TRBJ2-5; TRBD2 matches at 10 bases. V shed 2 bases and J 7 bases; nucleotides not matched to a gene: 10. The CDR3 covers 16 residues. Germline V gene sequence: CDR1 SGHVS, CDR2 FQNEAQ.

This clonotype was picked up many times. The V call is TRBV7-9, the J call TRBJ2-3, with D perhaps assigned TRBD1 or TRBD2 (5 bases each). The length of the CDR3 is 13 residues. Per germline, CDR1 SEHNR and CDR2 FQNEAQ (reference sequence). Trimming took 10 bases from V and 5 from J, leaving 16 bases between them. Here the CDR3 reads CATPGAREDTQYF. The DNA of the CDR3 is TGTGCCACCCCCGGGGCGAGGGAAGATACGCAGTATTTT.

The V and J genes are TRBV10-1 and TRBJ2-3; perhaps TRBD2 as D (5 bases). CDR1 WNHNN and CDR2 SYGVQD come from the germline V gene (reference sequence). This CDR3 contains 15 residues. V was clipped by 4 bases and J by 3 bases, with 14 bases between them. The CDR3 region is CASSGVPGLTDTQYF. CDR3 DNA: TGCGCCAGCAGTGGGGTTCCGGGATTGACAGATACGCAGTATTTT.